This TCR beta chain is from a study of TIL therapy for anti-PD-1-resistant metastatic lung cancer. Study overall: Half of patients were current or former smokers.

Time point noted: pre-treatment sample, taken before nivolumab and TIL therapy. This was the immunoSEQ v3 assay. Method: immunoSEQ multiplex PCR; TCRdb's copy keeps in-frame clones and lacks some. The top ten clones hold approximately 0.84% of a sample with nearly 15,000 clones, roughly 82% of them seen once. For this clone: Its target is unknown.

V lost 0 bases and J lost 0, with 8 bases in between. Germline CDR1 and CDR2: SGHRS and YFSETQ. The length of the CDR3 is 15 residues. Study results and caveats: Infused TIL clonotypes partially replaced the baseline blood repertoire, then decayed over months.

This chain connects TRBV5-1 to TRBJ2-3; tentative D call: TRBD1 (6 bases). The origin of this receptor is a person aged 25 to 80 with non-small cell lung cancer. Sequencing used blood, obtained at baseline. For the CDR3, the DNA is TGCGCCAGCAGCTTGGGGGGACATAGCACAGATACGCAGTATTTT. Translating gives CASSLGGHSTDTQYF.